Below, 12 T cell receptor beta chains from the same sample are listed, as sequenced in a study of CD8 T cells in ankylosing spondylitis. In TCRdb, the 5' RACE reads were re-called with MiXCR into one record per CDR3 protein. This table holds 390,000 or so distinct CDR3 sequences, around 20% found once. These receptors have no identified antigens. The study, taken as a whole, reports: What appeared characteristic of ankylosing spondylitis blood was a TCR beta motif of fewer than ten highly homologous variants.

Specimen: blood, either unsorted or a sorted T cell fraction (not recorded which). All receptors come from a male donor with ankylosing spondylitis.

This clonotype was seen a handful of times. The V call is TRBV10-3, the J call TRBJ2-1; the D gene is possibly TRBD1 (5 bases). V shed 4 bases and J shed 3 bases, with 7 bases lying between them. Germline CDR1 is ENHRY and CDR2 is SYGVKD. The CDR3 has 13 amino acids. The CDR3 DNA follows: TGTGCCATCAGTGCGGACAACTACAATGAGCAGTTCTTC. Its protein is CAISADNYNEQFF.

The rearrangement joins TRBV12-3 or TRBV12-4 to TRBJ1-2; 7 bases align to TRBD1. The CDR3 is made up of 14 amino acids. V shed 5 bases, J shed 6 bases, and the junction held 9 bases outside the gene matches. The CDR3 region has the DNA TGTGCCAGCAGTGAAGACAGGGAAGGTGATGGCTACACCTTC. Protein sequence: CASSEDREGDGYTF.

In its sample, this clonotype was seen many times. The J gene is TRBJ2-1, the V gene TRBV29-1; 9 positions agree with TRBD2. CDR1 is SQVTM, CDR2 ANQGSEA, per germline. V shed 7 bases, J shed 8 bases, and the junction held 12 bases outside the gene matches. CDR3 length: 14 amino acids. CDR3: CSDLAGVGADEQFF. In DNA form, the CDR3 reads TGCAGCGACTTAGCGGGAGTTGGCGCCGATGAGCAGTTCTTC.

The rearrangement links TRBV20-1 to TRBJ2-3; D is possibly TRBD2 (6 bases). Trimming shortened V by 7 bases and J by 3 bases, and 23 bases separated the two germline ends. Germline CDR1 is DFQATT and CDR2 is SNEGSKA (reference sequence). The CDR3 is 16 amino acids. Here the CDR3 reads CSVLGGYGRATDTQYF. The CDR3 bases are TGCAGTGTTCTAGGTGGTTACGGGAGAGCAACAGATACGCAGTATTTT.

This chain links TRBV19 with TRBJ1-6, with D hard to call. This CDR3 is 14 amino acids long. Trimming took 7 bases from V and 6 from J, leaving 13 bases between them. The germline gives CDR1 LNHDA, CDR2 SQIVND (reference sequence). CDR3 in amino acids: CASTPTGFNSPLHF. In nucleotides, the CDR3 is TGTGCCAGTACCCCTACCGGATTTAATTCACCCCTCCACTTT.

In its sample, this clonotype was seen a few times. The chain carries TRBV6-2 or TRBV6-3 and TRBJ2-2; D may be TRBD1 (6 bases). CDR3 size: 16 residues. V was trimmed by 5 bases and J by 3 bases, leaving 16 bases between them. Germline V gene sequence: CDR1 MNHEY, CDR2 SVGEGT. The CDR3 DNA reads TGTGCCAGCAGTGCCCAGGGGCCCAAACACACCGGGGAGCTGTTTTTT. It specifies CASSAQGPKHTGELFF.

This clonotype appeared a few times. The chain carries TRBV7-7 and TRBJ2-3, with no clear D. This CDR3 region has 15 residues. Germline assignment: CDR1 SSHAT and CDR2 FNYEAQ (reference sequence). The V gene lost 3 bases and the J gene lost 0 bases, with 10 bases spanning the gap. CDR3 sequence (DNA): TGTGCCAGCAGCTTCGGTCGGTTTAGCACAGATACGCAGTATTTT. This sequence encodes CASSFGRFSTDTQYF.

The chain is built from TRBV24-1 and TRBJ2-1, with unresolved D. This CDR3 is built from 14 residues. The ends were cut back, 6 bases at V and 0 bases at J, with 8 bases in the middle. Germline V gives CDR1 KGHDR, CDR2 SFDVKD. CDR3 residues: CATSIAGSYNEQFF. Here the CDR3 DNA reads TGTGCCACCAGTATAGCCGGCTCCTACAATGAGCAGTTCTTC.

A few counts support this clonotype. V is TRBV5-1 and J is TRBJ2-1; D gene unclear. The germline gives CDR1 SGHRS, CDR2 YFSETQ. The V and J ends lost 4 bases and 2 bases respectively, with 13 bases between them. This CDR3 spans 15 amino acids. The CDR3 is CASSREPVPYNEQFF. CDR3 DNA: TGCGCCAGCAGCCGCGAACCCGTCCCCTACAATGAGCAGTTCTTC.

This clonotype has a handful of counts. This chain joins TRBV6-2 or TRBV6-3 and TRBJ2-2; D is perhaps TRBD1 (6 bases). The length of the CDR3 is 15 residues. From germline, CDR1 is MNHEY and CDR2 SVGEGT. The germline V and J ends were trimmed by 5 bases and 4 bases, with 14 bases remaining between them. The DNA of the CDR3 is TGTGCCAGCAGTCAGGACAGTTTTGGCACCGGGGAGCTGTTTTTT. It yields the protein CASSQDSFGTGELFF.

The rearrangement uses TRBV29-1 and TRBJ2-7; D ambiguous. Germline V CDR1 and CDR2: SQVTM, ANQGSEA. The CDR3 runs to 11 residues. V was clipped by 6 bases and J by 2 bases, with 8 bases between them. The CDR3 coding sequence is TGCAGCGTCACAGCGCCCTACGAGCAGTACTTC. This sequence encodes CSVTAPYEQYF.

The rearrangement links TRBV11-2 to TRBJ2-5; a weak D match, TRBD1 (5 bases). Trimming pared 4 bases from V and 7 bases from J, leaving 16 bases between. The CDR3 sequence is 14 residues long. Germline CDR1 SGHAT, CDR2 FQNNGV. CDR3: CASSWTDTMLTQYF. The CDR3 DNA reads as TGTGCCAGCAGCTGGACGGACACCATGTTGACCCAGTACTTC.